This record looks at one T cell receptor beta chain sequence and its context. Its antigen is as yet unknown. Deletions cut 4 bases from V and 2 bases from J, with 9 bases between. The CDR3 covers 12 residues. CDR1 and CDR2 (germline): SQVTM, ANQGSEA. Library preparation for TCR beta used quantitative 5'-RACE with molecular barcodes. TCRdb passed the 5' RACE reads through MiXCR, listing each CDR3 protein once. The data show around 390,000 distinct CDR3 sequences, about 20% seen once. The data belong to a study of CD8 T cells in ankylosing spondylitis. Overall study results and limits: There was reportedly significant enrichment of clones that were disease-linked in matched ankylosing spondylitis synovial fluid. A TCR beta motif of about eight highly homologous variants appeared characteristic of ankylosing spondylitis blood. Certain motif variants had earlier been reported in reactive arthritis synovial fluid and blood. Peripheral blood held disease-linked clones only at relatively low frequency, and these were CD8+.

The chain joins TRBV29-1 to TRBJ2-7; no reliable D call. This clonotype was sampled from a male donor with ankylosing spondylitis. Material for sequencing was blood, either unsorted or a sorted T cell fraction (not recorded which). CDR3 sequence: CSVARVAYEQYF. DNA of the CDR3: TGCAGCGTTGCCCGGGTCGCCTACGAGCAGTACTTC.